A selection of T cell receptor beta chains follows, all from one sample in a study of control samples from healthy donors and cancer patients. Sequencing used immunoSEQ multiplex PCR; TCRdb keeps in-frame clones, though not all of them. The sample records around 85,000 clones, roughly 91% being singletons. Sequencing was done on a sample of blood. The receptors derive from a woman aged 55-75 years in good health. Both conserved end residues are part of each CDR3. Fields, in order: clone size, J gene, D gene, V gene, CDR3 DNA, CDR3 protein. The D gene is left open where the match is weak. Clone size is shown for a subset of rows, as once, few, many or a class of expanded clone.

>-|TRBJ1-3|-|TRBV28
TGTGCCAGCAGAATTTACTCTGGAAACACCATATATTTT
CASRIYSGNTIYF
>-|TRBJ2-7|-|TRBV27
TGTGCCAGCAGCCAGAAGGGACTCCTTCACTACGAGCAGTACTTC
CASSQKGLLHYEQYF
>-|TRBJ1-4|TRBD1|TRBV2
TGTGCCACTCAGGGACAGTTTAATGAAAAACTGTTTTTT
CATQGQFNEKLFF
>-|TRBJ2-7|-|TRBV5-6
TGTGCCAGCAGCCCCCCCCGGGGTACCTACGAGCAGTACTTC
CASSPPRGTYEQYF
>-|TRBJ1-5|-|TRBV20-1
TGCAGTGCTAGTGGCGATCATAGCAATCAGCCCCAGCATTTT
CSASGDHSNQPQHF
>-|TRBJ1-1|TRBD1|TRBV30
TGTGCCTGGAGTGCTGGACAGGGTGACACTGAAGCTTTCTTT
CAWSAGQGDTEAFF
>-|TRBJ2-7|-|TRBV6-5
TGTGCCAGCAGTTACTCGCCAGGGGCCTACGAGCAGTACTTC
CASSYSPGAYEQYF
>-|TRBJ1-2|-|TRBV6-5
TGTGCCAGCACCCCTTCGGCTGGGCCCTATGGCTACACCTTC
CASTPSAGPYGYTF
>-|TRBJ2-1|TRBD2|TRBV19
TGTGCCAGTAGTATCCAGCGGGGGGTCTACAATGAGCAGTTCTTC
CASSIQRGVYNEQFF
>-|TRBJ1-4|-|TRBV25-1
TGTGCCAGCAGTATTCGGGAAGGTGAAAAACTGTTTTTT
CASSIREGEKLFF
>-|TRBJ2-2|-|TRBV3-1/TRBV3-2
TGTGCCAGCAGCCAAGAGCGGGGGCTGTTTTTT
CASSQERGLFF
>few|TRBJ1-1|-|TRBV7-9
TGTGCCAGCAGCTTAGAGGGGCAGCCCACTGAAGCTTTCTTT
CASSLEGQPTEAFF
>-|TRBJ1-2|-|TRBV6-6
TGTGCCAGCAGTTCAGACGGGACCCTGGGAGGCTACACCTTC
CASSSDGTLGGYTF
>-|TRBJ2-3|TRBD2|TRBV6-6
TGTGCCAGCAGTTACTCCCTAGCGGGAAACACAGATACGCAGTATTTT
CASSYSLAGNTDTQYF
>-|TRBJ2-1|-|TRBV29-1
TGCAGCGTTTTCTACAATGAGCAGTTCTTC
CSVFYNEQFF
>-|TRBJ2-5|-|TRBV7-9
TGTGCCAGCAGCCCAGAGGGGGGGCGTCTAGGTGCCCAGTACTTC
CASSPEGGRLGAQYF
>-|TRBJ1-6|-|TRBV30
TGTGCCTGGAGTGGGGGGGCAAATTCACCCCTCCACTTT
CAWSGGANSPLHF
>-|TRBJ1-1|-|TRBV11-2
TGTGCCAGCACCCTAGGGGGTTACGCTTTCTTT
CASTLGGYAFF
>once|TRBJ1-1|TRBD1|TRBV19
TGTGCCAGTAAGGACAGGATGAACACTGAAGCTTTCTTT
CASKDRMNTEAFF
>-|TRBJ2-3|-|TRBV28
TGTGCCAGCAGAACGAGCACAGATACGCAGTATTTT
CASRTSTDTQYF
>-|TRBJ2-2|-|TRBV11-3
TGTGCCAGCAACCCACCGGGATACACCGGGGAGCTGTTTTTT
CASNPPGYTGELFF
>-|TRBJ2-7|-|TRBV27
TGTGCCAGCAGTTTAGGATATTCTACCTACGAGCAGTACTTC
CASSLGYSTYEQYF
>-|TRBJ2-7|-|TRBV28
TGTGCCAGCAGCGGGACAAATACGGGGGAGCAGTACTTC
CASSGTNTGEQYF
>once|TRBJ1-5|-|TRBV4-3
TGCGCCAGCAGCCAAGATCGTGGAAGCTATCAGCCCCAGCATTTT
CASSQDRGSYQPQHF
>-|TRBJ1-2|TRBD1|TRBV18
TGTGCCAGCTCACCGAGGGACAGCGGAGCTAACTATGGCTACACCTTC
CASSPRDSGANYGYTF
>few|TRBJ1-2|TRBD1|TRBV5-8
TGTGCCAGCAGCACTAACAGGGGATACTATGGCTACACCTTC
CASSTNRGYYGYTF
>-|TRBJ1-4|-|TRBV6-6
TGTGCCACCACGCTAAGGGCGGGAGAGAATGAAAAACTGTTTTTT
CATTLRAGENEKLFF
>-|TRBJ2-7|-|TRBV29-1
TGCAGCGTTGAAGGGTGGCAGGGTGGATCCTACGAGCAGTACTTC
CSVEGWQGGSYEQYF
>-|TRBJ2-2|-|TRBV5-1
TGCGCCAGCAGCCCCGGGACGGTGAACACCGGGGAGCTGTTTTTT
CASSPGTVNTGELFF
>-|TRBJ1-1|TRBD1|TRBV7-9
TGTGCCAGCAGATCACAGGGGGGGAACACTGAAGCTTTCTTT
CASRSQGGNTEAFF
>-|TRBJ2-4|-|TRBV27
TGTGCCAGCAGCCCCGCGGGGGTCGGGGGCATGAGCATTCAGTACTTC
CASSPAGVGGMSIQYF
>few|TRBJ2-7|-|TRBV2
TGTGCCAGCAGTGCAAGGAGCTCCTACGAGCAGTACTTC
CASSARSSYEQYF
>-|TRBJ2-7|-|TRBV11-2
TGTGCCAGCAGCAACTCGCGCGAGCAGTACTTC
CASSNSREQYF
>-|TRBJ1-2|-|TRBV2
TGTGCCAGCAGTGAAGCTCGCCTAACCTGGGGCTATGGCTACACCTTC
CASSEARLTWGYGYTF
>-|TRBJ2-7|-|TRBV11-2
TGTGCCAGCAGCCCCCGACCTATACAGGGCGGCTACGAGCAGTACTTC
CASSPRPIQGGYEQYF
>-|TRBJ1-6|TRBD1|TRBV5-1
TGCGCCAGCAGCTTGCAGTTTGTCCGACAGGGTTTTTTCACCCTCCACTTT
CASSLQFVRQGFFTLHF
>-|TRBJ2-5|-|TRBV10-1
TGCGCCAGCAGTCGGACCGCCGAAGAGACCCAGTACTTC
CASSRTAEETQYF
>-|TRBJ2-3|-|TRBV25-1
TGTGCCAGTGGGACTTCCACAGATACGCAGTATTTT
CASGTSTDTQYF
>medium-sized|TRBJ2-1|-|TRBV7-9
TGTGCCAGCAGCTCCTCGATGTACAATGAGCAGTTCTTC
CASSSSMYNEQFF
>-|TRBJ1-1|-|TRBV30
TGTGCCTGGATGACCCCGGGCGGGGTTAACACTGAAGCTTTCTTT
CAWMTPGGVNTEAFF
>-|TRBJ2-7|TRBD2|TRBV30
TGTGCCTGGATGGTAAAAGCGGGAGGGCCGGGGAACGAGCAGTACTTC
CAWMVKAGGPGNEQYF
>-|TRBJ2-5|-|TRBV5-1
TGCGCCAGCAGCAAAGCAGGGGTTCTCCAAGAGACCCAGTACTTC
CASSKAGVLQETQYF
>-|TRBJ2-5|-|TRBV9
TGTGCCAGCAGCGTGAGGGGCGGGACAACCCAAGAGACCCAGTACTTC
CASSVRGGTTQETQYF
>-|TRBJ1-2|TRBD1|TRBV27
TGTGCCAGCAGTTCCTGGGACAGACAATTCTATGGCTACACCTTC
CASSSWDRQFYGYTF
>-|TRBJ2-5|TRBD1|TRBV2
TGTGCCAGCAGTACCGACAGGGGGGAAGAGACCCAGTACTTC
CASSTDRGEETQYF
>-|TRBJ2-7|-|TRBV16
TGTGCCAGCAGTCGAGGCGGATCCTACGAGCAGTACTTC
CASSRGGSYEQYF
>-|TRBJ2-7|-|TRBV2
TGTGCCAGCAGAGGAGTCTCCTACGAGCAGTACTTC
CASRGVSYEQYF
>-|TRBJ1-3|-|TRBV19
TGTGCCAGTAGCCGCGACCGGAGCTCTGGAAACACCATATATTTT
CASSRDRSSGNTIYF
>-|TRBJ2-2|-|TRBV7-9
TGTGCCAGCAGCTCCTTTACCGGGGAGCTGTTTTTT
CASSSFTGELFF
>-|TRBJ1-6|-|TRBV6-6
TGTGCCAGCAGTTACGAAGGGAATAATTCACCCCTCCACTTT
CASSYEGNNSPLHF
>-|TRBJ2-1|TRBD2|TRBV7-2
TGTGCCAGCAGCTTAGCAGCGGGGAGCTCCTACAATGAGCAGTTCTTC
CASSLAAGSSYNEQFF
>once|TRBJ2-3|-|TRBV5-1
TGCGCCAGCAGCTTAATAGGGCGAGCCGAGAGTGATACGCAGTATTTT
CASSLIGRAESDTQYF
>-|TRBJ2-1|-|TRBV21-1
TGTGCCAGCAGCCGCCGGACTGGCAGCTCCTACAATGAGCAGTTCTTC
CASSRRTGSSYNEQFF
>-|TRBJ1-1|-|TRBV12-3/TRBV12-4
TGTGCCAGCAGGCCCCATGGTGGAACTGAAGCTTTCTTT
CASRPHGGTEAFF
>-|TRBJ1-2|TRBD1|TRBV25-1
TGTGCCAGCAGTGGTCCGACAGGGGCGGACTATGGCTACACCTTC
CASSGPTGADYGYTF
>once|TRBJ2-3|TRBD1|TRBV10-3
TGTGCCGTACAGGGGCCTAGCACAGATACGCAGTATTTT
CAVQGPSTDTQYF
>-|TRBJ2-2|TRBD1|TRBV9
TGTGCCAGCAGCAAGGGAGGGACAGGGGCGAACACCGGGGAGCTGTTTTTT
CASSKGGTGANTGELFF
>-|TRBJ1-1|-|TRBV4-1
TGCGCCAGCAGCCAAGTTCTTCCGGGACGGCCTGGCGCTTTCTTT
CASSQVLPGRPGAFF
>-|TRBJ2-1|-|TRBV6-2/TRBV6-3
TGTGCCAGCAGTAGCCGACTAGACAGGGCGGGCCCGGACAATGAGCAGTTCTTC
CASSSRLDRAGPDNEQFF